Listed below are T cell receptor beta chains from one sample, sequenced in a study of siplizumab effects on memory and regulatory T cells. Here immunoSEQ multiplex PCR was the method, and the copy in TCRdb shows in-frame clones only, minus some. The table has around 86,000 clones, about 93% seen once; the top ten hold 0.3%. The sample taken for sequencing was non-Treg CD4+ T cells sorted from blood. The origin of the receptors is a human donor in good health. Both conserved end residues are trimmed from each CDR3. Some rows have no size entry. The others give once, few or many, or a class for an expanded clone.

abundance: NA; v_gene: TRBV10-3; CDR3aa: ATRWENEQF
abundance: NA; v_gene: TRBV28; CDR3aa: ASHGPGEGIQY
abundance: once; v_gene: TRBV14; CDR3aa: ASSQVEETQY
abundance: NA; v_gene: TRBV6-1; CDR3aa: ASRESGGAPDTQY
abundance: NA; v_gene: TRBV30; CDR3aa: AWSPLTAGGPQH
abundance: NA; v_gene: TRBV30; CDR3aa: AWSVGGVSNEQF
abundance: NA; v_gene: TRBV7-9; CDR3aa: ASSLSLYSPLH
abundance: NA; v_gene: TRBV6-6; CDR3aa: ASSYRQGGEQF
abundance: NA; v_gene: TRBV10-3; CDR3aa: AINGQEGAYNEQF
abundance: NA; v_gene: TRBV4-1; CDR3aa: ASSQAGTGSYEQY
abundance: NA; v_gene: TRBV2; CDR3aa: ASRRTPGSSTQY
abundance: NA; v_gene: TRBV2; CDR3aa: ASLLPATANTEAF
abundance: NA; v_gene: TRBV6-5; CDR3aa: ASSYSRETQY
abundance: NA; v_gene: TRBV7-3; CDR3aa: ASSPGANTEAF
abundance: NA; v_gene: TRBV11-2; CDR3aa: ASSLGTGLGYT
abundance: NA; v_gene: TRBV6-6; CDR3aa: ASSRLAGADEQF
abundance: NA; v_gene: TRBV15; CDR3aa: ATSTHWDGLTDTQY
abundance: NA; v_gene: TRBV19; CDR3aa: ASRADRGVFRYT
abundance: NA; v_gene: TRBV5-1; CDR3aa: ASSLGATDTQY
abundance: NA; v_gene: TRBV5-1; CDR3aa: ASSPGGGTQY
abundance: NA; v_gene: TRBV5-1; CDR3aa: ASSLLAGGNNEQF
abundance: NA; v_gene: TRBV14; CDR3aa: ASSRRDTDTQY
abundance: NA; v_gene: TRBV6-6; CDR3aa: ASSYKTSANNEQF
abundance: once; v_gene: TRBV6-5; CDR3aa: ASSYRGKETQY
abundance: once; v_gene: TRBV30; CDR3aa: AWSVMGNTIY
abundance: NA; v_gene: TRBV18; CDR3aa: ASSPRAGYDSNQPQH
abundance: NA; v_gene: TRBV19; CDR3aa: ASRGQVWTEAF
abundance: NA; v_gene: TRBV7-7; CDR3aa: ASSEGQGAGDTQY
abundance: NA; v_gene: TRBV6-5; CDR3aa: ASSYSGGAGTQY
abundance: NA; v_gene: TRBV18; CDR3aa: ASSPLDRENNYGYT
abundance: NA; v_gene: TRBV5-4; CDR3aa: ASSLDHEQY
abundance: NA; v_gene: TRBV4-3; CDR3aa: ASSQVRGFGNYGYT
abundance: once; v_gene: TRBV7-3; CDR3aa: ASSRTGVGETQY
abundance: NA; v_gene: TRBV15; CDR3aa: ATQRNGGSSYNEQF
abundance: NA; v_gene: TRBV5-1; CDR3aa: ASSLDFAGPGELF
abundance: few; v_gene: TRBV19; CDR3aa: ASSPTGLAGEQF
abundance: NA; v_gene: TRBV11-1; CDR3aa: ASSLVRGQLSKYNEQF
abundance: NA; v_gene: TRBV18; CDR3aa: ASSPGLVGEQY
abundance: NA; v_gene: TRBV6-1; CDR3aa: AIRARLDTGELF
abundance: NA; v_gene: TRBV25-1; CDR3aa: ASSWTSGNRNEQF
abundance: NA; v_gene: TRBV7-9; CDR3aa: ASSVAGLGGKLF
abundance: NA; v_gene: TRBV11-2; CDR3aa: ASSLDRVRETQY
abundance: NA; v_gene: TRBV7-2; CDR3aa: ASSYQTGNQETQY
abundance: NA; v_gene: TRBV30; CDR3aa: AWSVRRDTEAF
abundance: NA; v_gene: TRBV7-9; CDR3aa: ASSPREGRVAGAQY
abundance: NA; v_gene: TRBV5-4; CDR3aa: ASLIAGTDTQY
abundance: NA; v_gene: TRBV19; CDR3aa: ASTQTGSSSYEQY
abundance: NA; v_gene: TRBV6-1; CDR3aa: ASSEDRRSNQPQH
abundance: NA; v_gene: TRBV4-2; CDR3aa: ASSQGFSGGAYEQY
abundance: NA; v_gene: TRBV7-3; CDR3aa: ASSLTGGYEETQY
abundance: NA; v_gene: TRBV14; CDR3aa: ASSQVGTGYT
abundance: NA; v_gene: TRBV21-1; CDR3aa: ASNPSFPGTGGNYGYT
abundance: NA; v_gene: TRBV7-2; CDR3aa: ASNQRDWSTGELF
abundance: NA; v_gene: TRBV9; CDR3aa: ASSAAVLSEAF
abundance: once; v_gene: TRBV7-2; CDR3aa: ASSLGGAAQETQY
abundance: once; v_gene: TRBV9; CDR3aa: ASSRGEETQY
abundance: NA; v_gene: TRBV18; CDR3aa: ASSSDRPRYGYT